The clone carrying this TCR beta chain was found a few times. This CDR3 has 11 amino acids. Germline V gene sequence: CDR1 KGHDR, CDR2 SFDVKD. V gave up 6 bases and J gave up 6 bases, with 6 bases separating them. This sample is drawn from a study of T-cell reconstitution after alpha-beta-depleted transplantation in children. The TCRbeta library incorporated unique molecular identifiers. TCRdb analysed the PCR reads with MiXCR anew, one entry per CDR3 protein. Found here are 450,000 to 600,000 distinct CDR3 sequences, 32% of them singletons; the top ten hold around 2.3%. The sequencing used PBMCs from the stem cell graft donor, collected from the stem cell graft. The source of this sequence is a human donor who donated a stem cell graft to a child with aplastic anemia. This sequence joins TRBV24-1 and TRBJ2-3; weak D call: TRBD1 (5 bases). CDR3 in DNA: TGTGCCACCAGTTCAGGGGATACGCAGTATTTT. This codes for CATSSGDTQYF.